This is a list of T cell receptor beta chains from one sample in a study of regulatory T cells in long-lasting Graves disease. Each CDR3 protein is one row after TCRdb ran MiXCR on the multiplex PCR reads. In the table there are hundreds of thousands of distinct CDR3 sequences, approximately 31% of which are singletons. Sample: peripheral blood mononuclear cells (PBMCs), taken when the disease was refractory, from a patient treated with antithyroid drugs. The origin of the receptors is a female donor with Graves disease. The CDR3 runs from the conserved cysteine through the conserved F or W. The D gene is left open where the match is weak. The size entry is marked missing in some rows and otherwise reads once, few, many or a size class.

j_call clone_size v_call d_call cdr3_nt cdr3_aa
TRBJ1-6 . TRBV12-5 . TGTGCTAGTGGTTTGGGGCAGACGAGTATTTCACCCCTCCACTTT CASGLGQTSISPLHF
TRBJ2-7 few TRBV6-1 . TGTGCCAGCAGTCCCCTGCCGAAGGGCCGGGGTGAGCAGTACTTC CASSPLPKGRGEQYF
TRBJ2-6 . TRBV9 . TGTGCCAGCAGCGCCAGTGGACAGTCCTCTGGGGCCAACGTCCTGACCTTC CASSASGQSSGANVLTF
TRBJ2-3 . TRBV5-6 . TGTGCCAGCAGCTCACATTTCGATACGCAGTATTTT CASSSHFDTQYF
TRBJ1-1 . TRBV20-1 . TGCAGTGCCCCCGGACGGAGGGATTTCACTGAAGCTTTCTTT CSAPGRRDFTEAFF
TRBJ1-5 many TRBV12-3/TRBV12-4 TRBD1 TGTGCCAGCAGTAACGAAGGACAGGGGATGCGCAATCAGCCCCAGCATTTT CASSNEGQGMRNQPQHF
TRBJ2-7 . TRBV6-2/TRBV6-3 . TGTGCCAGCAGTTACGATCGGCCGGGAGCTTACCACGAGCAGTACTTC CASSYDRPGAYHEQYF
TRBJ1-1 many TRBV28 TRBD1 TGTGCCAGCAGTTCGATGGACAGGGTGAACACTGAAGCTTTCTTT CASSSMDRVNTEAFF
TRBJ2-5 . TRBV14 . TGTGCCAGCAGCCAAGAGGGCGGAGTGCGGGAGACCCAGTACTTC CASSQEGGVRETQYF
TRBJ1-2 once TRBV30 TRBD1 TGTGCCTGGAGTCAGCCATCCCGTGGACAGGGATCGACTGGCTACACCTTC CAWSQPSRGQGSTGYTF
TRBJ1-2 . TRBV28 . TGTGCCAGCAGCCGGAAGGCATCGTATGGCTACACCTTC CASSRKASYGYTF
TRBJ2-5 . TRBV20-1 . TGCAGTGCTACGCCTAGCGCGGGGCCCCAGTACTTC CSATPSAGPQYF
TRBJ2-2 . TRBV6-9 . TGTGCCACCAAAGACGGCTACACCGGGGAGCTGTTTTTT CATKDGYTGELFF
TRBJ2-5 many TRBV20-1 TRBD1 TGCAGTGCTAGCCCGGGACAGGGGATGGGCGAGACCCAGTACTTC CSASPGQGMGETQYF
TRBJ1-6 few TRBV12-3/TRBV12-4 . TGTGCCAGCAGGTCTAGGACAGACCATTCACCCCTCCACTTT CASRSRTDHSPLHF
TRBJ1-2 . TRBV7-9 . TGTGCCAGCAGCTTATACCCCAGGGACGATGGCTACACCTTC CASSLYPRDDGYTF
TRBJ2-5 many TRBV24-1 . TGTGCCACCAGTGATTTAGAGACCCAGTACTTC CATSDLETQYF
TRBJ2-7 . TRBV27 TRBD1 TGTGCCAGCAGCTCGGGACAGGGAGACTACGAGCAGTACTTC CASSSGQGDYEQYF
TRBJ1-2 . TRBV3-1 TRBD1 TGTGCCAGCAGCCAAGTTGAGACAGGGTCCTATGGCTACACCTTC CASSQVETGSYGYTF
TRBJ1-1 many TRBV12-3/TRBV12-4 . TGTGCCAGCAGTGATGCAGCGCACACTGAAGCTTTCTTT CASSDAAHTEAFF
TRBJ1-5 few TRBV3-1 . TGTGCCAGCAGCCAGGGGAGGCATCAGCCCCAGCATTTT CASSQGRHQPQHF
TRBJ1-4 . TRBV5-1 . TGCGCCAGCAGCTTCACCTCCCGGGCTGAAAAACTGTTTTTT CASSFTSRAEKLFF
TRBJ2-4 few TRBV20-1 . TGCAGTGCCATCATAGCCAAAAACATTCAGTACTTC CSAIIAKNIQYF
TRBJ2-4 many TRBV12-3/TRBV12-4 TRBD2 TGTGCCAGCAGTTTGGTCGTGCGGGAGGGAGGGAACATTCAGTACTTC CASSLVVREGGNIQYF
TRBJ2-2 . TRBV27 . TGTGCCAGCAGTTTTCAACTAGGCAACACCGGGGAGCTGTTTTTT CASSFQLGNTGELFF
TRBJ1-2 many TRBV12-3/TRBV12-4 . TGTGCCAGCAGTTTAGAGGGAAACTTTGGCTACACCTTC CASSLEGNFGYTF
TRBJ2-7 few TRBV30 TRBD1 TGTGCCTTAAGCAGGGACAGGGGGGACGAGCAGTACTTC CALSRDRGDEQYF
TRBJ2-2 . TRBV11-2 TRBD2 TGTGCCAGCAGCCAAGGACTAGCGGGAGTCACCGGGGAGCTGTTTTTT CASSQGLAGVTGELFF
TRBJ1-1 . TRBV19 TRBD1 TGTGCCAGTAGTATGGGGACAGGGTCGAACACTGAAGCTTTCTTT CASSMGTGSNTEAFF
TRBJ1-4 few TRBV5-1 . TGCGCCAGCAGCGCCGGACGGGGCGAAAAACTGTTTTTT CASSAGRGEKLFF
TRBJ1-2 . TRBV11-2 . TGTGCCAGCAGCTTAGGTGTCAGGGAAGGCGATGGCTACACCTTC CASSLGVREGDGYTF
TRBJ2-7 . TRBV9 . TGTGCCAGCAGCGGCCGGGACGGCAACTACGAGCAGTACTTC CASSGRDGNYEQYF
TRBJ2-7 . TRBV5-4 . TGTGCCAGCAGCCCCGACTCCGCCACCAGCGAGCAGTACTTC CASSPDSATSEQYF
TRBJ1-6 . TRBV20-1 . TGCAGTGCTAGAGGTACAAGGGGTTATAATTCACCCCTCCACTTT CSARGTRGYNSPLHF
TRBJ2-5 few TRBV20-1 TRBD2 TGCAGTGCTAGAAGGGGGACTAGCGGCGAGACCCAGTACTTC CSARRGTSGETQYF
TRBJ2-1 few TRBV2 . TGTGCTGGAGGGACAGCATTAGCGGGAGAGCAGTTCTTC CAGGTALAGEQFF
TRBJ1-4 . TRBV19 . TGTGCCAGTAGACAATATGCAACTAATGAAAAACTGTTTTTT CASRQYATNEKLFF
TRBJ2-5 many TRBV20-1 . TGCAGTGCTAGAGGAGCAGTTCAAGAGACCCAGTACTTC CSARGAVQETQYF
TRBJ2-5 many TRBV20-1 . TGCAGTGCTAGAGTCGGTGGTTCGCAAGAGACCCAGTACTTC CSARVGGSQETQYF
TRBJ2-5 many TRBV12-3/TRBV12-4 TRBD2 TGTGCCAGCAGTTTCCGGACTAGCGGGAAAGAGACCCAGTACTTC CASSFRTSGKETQYF
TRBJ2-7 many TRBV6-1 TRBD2 TGTGCCAGCAGTGGCCGTTCGGAGGGGAGCGGGGCATACGAGCAGTACTTC CASSGRSEGSGAYEQYF
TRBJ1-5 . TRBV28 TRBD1 TGTGCCAGCAGTTTTGGATTGCACAATCCCCTAATGGGGACAGGATATAGCAATCAGCCCCAGCATTTT CASSFGLHNPLMGTGYSNQPQHF
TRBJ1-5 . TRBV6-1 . TGTGCCAGCAGTGAAAGCGGGGACGGGCAGCCCCAGCATTTT CASSESGDGQPQHF
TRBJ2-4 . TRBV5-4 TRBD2 TGTGCCAGCAGCCCGGGACTAGCGGGAGGATTAGCCAAAAACATTCAGTACTTC CASSPGLAGGLAKNIQYF